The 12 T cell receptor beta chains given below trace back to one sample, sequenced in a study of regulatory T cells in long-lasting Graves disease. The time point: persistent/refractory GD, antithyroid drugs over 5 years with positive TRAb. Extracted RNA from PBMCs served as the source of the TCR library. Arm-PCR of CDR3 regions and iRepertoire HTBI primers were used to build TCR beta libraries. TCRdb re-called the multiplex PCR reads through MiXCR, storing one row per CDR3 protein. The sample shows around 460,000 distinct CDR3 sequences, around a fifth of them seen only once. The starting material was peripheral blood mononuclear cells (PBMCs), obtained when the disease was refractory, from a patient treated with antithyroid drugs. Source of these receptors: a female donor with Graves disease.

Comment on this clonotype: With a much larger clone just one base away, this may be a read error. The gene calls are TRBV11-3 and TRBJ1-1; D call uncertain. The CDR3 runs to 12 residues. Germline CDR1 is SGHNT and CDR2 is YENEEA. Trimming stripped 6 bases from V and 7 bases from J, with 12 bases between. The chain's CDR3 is CASSSGRSEAFF. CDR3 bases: TGTGCCAGCAGTAGCGGACGGAGTGAAGCTTTCTTT.

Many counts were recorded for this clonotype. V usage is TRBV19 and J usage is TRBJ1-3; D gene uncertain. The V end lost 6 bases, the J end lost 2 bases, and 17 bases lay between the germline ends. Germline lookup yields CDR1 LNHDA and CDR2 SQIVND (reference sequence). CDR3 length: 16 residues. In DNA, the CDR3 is TGTGCCAGTAGCCAAATAGAGGGAGTTCCTGGAAACACCATATATTTT. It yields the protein CASSQIEGVPGNTIYF.

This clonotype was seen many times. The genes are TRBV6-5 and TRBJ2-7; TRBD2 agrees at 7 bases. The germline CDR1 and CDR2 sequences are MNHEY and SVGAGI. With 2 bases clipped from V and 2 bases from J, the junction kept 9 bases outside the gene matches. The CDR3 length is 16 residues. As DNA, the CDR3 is TGTGCCAGCAGTTACCAGGGCAGCGGGAACCCCTACGAGCAGTACTTC. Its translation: CASSYQGSGNPYEQYF.

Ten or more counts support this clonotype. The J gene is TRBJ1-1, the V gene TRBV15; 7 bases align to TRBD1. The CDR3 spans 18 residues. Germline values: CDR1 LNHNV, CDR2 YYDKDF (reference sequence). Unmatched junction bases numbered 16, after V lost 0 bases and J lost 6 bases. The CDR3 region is CATSRDFPRGVQGAEAFF. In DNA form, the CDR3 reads TGTGCCACCAGCAGAGACTTTCCCAGAGGGGTTCAGGGGGCTGAAGCTTTCTTT. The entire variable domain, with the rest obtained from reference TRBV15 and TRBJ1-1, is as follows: DAMVIQNPRYQVTQFGKPVTLSCSQTLNHNVMYWYQQKSSQAPKLLFHYYDKDFNNEADTPDNFQSRRPNTSFCFLDIRSPGLGDTAMYLCATSRDFPRGVQGAEAFFGQGTRLTVV.

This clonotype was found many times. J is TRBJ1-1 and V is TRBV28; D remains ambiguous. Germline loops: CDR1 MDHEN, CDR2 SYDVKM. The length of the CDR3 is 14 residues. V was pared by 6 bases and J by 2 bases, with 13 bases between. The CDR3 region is CASSRGDGNTEAFF. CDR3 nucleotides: TGTGCCAGCAGCCGCGGTGATGGAAACACTGAAGCTTTCTTT.

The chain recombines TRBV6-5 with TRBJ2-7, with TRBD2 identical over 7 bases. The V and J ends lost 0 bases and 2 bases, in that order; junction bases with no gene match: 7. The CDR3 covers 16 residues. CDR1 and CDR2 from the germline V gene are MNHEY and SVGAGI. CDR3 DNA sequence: TGTGCCAGCAGTTACTCGTATAGCGGGTCGACCTACGAGCAGTACTTC. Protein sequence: CASSYSYSGSTYEQYF.

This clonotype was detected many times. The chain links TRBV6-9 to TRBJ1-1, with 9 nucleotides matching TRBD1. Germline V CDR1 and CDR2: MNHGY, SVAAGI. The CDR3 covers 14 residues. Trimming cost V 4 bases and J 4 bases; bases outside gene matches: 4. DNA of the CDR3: TGTGCCAGCAGTTGGGGGACAGGGTCCACTGAAGCTTTCTTT. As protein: CASSWGTGSTEAFF.

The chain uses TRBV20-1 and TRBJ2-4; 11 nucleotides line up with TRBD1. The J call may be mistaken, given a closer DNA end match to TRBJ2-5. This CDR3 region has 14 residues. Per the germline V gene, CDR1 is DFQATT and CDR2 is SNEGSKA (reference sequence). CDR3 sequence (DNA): TGCAGTGCACGCGGACAGGGGGCTAAAGAGACCCAGTACTTC. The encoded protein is CSARGQGAKETQYF.

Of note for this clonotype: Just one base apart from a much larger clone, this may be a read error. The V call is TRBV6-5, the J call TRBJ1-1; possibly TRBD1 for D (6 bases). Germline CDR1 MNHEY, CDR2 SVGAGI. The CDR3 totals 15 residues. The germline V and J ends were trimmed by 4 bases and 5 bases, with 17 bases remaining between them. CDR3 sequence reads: CASSCSAGASTEAFF. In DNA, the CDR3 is TGTGCCAGCAGTTGCTCGGCAGGGGCCAGTACTGAAGCTTTCTTT.

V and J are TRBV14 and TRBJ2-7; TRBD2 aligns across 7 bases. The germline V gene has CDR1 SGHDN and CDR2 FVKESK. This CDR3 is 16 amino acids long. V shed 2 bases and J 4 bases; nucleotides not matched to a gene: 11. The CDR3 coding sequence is TGTGCCAGCAGCCAAACACGGGACTACCATTTTTACGAGCAGTACTTC. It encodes CASSQTRDYHFYEQYF.

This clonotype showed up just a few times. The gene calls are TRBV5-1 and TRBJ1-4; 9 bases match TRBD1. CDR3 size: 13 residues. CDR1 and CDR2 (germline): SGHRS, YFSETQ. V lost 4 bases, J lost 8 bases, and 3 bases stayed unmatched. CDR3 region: CASSTGQGEKLFF. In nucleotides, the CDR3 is TGCGCCAGCAGCACGGGACAGGGAGAAAAACTGTTTTTT.

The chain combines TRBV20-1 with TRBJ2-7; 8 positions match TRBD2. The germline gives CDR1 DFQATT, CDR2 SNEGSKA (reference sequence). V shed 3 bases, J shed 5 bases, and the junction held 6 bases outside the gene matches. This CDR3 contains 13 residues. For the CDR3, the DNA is TGCAGTGCTAGGAAGACTAGCGTCAACGAGCAGTACTTC. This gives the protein CSARKTSVNEQYF.